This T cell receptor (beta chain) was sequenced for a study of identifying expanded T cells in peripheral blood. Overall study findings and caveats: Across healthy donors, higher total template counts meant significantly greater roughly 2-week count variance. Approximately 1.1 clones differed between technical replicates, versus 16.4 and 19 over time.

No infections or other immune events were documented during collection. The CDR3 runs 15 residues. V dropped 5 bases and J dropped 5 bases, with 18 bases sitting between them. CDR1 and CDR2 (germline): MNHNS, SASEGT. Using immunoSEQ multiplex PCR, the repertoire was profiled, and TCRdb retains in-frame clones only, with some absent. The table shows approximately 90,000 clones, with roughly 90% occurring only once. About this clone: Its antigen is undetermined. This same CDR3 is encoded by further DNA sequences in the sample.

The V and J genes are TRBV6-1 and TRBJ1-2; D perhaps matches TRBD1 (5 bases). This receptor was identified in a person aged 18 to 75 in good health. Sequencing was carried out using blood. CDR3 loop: CASSTGTGGAYGYTF. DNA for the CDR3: TGTGCCAGCAGTACCGGGACTGGCGGGGCTTATGGCTACACCTTC.